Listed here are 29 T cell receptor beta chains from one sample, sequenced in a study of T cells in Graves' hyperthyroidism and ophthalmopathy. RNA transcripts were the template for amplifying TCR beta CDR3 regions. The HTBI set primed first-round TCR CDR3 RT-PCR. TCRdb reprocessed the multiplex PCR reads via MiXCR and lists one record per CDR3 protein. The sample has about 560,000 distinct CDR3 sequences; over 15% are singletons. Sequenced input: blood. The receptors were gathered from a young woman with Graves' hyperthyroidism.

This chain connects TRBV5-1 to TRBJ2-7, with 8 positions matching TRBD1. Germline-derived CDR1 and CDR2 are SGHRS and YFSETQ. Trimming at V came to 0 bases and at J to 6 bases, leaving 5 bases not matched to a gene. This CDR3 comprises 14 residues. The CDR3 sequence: CASSLGDRSSEQYF. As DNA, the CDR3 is TGCGCCAGCAGCTTGGGGGACAGGTCCAGCGAGCAGTACTTC.

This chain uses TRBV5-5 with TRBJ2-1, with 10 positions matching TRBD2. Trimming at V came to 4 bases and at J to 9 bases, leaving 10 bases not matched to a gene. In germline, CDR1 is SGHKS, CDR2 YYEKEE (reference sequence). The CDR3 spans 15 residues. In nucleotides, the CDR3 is TGTGCCAGCAGCCACCTAGCGGGGGCCGCGGGTGAGCAGTTCTTC. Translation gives CASSHLAGAAGEQFF.

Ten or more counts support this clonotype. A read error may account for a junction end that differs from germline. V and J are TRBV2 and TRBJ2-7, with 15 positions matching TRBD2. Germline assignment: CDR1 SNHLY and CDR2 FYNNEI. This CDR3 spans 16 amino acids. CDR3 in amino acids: CASREGLAGGYYEQYF. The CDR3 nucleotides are TGTGCCAGCAGGGAAGGACTAGCGGGAGGGTACTACGAGCAGTACTTC.

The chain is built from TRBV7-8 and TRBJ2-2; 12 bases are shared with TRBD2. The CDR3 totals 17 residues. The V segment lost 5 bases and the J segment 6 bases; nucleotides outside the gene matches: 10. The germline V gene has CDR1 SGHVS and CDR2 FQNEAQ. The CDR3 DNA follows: TGTGCCAGCAGCAACCGACTAGCGGGAGTTGCATCCGGGGAGCTGTTTTTT. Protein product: CASSNRLAGVASGELFF.

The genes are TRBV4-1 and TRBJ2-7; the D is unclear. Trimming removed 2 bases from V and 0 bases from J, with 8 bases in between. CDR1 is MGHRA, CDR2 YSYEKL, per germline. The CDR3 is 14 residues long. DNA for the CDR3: TGCGCCAGCAGCCAAATTCCTGGCTCCTACGAGCAGTACTTC. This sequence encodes CASSQIPGSYEQYF.

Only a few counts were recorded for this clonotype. CDR3 residues: CASSLGLDRGGYEQYF. CDR3 nucleotide sequence: TGTGCCAGCTCACTCGGACTCGACAGGGGTGGGTACGAGCAGTACTTC. The chain recombines TRBV18 with TRBJ2-7; the match to TRBD1 covers 8 bases. Germline V CDR1 and CDR2: KGHSH, LQKENI. The CDR3 has 16 amino acids. V was pared by 4 bases and J by 4 bases, with 12 bases of the junction left unmatched.

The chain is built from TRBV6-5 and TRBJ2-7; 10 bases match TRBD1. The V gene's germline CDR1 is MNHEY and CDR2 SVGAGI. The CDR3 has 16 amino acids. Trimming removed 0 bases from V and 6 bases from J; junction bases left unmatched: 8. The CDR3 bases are TGTGCCAGCAGTTACTCGATATGGACAGGGGGGGTCGAGCAGTACTTC. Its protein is CASSYSIWTGGVEQYF.

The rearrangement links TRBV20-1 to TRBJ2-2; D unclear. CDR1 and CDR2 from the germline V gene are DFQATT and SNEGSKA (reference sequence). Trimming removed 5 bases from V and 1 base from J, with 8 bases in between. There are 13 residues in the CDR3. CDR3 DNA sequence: TGCAGTGCTGCACCTAGGAACACCGGGGAGCTGTTTTTT. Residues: CSAAPRNTGELFF.

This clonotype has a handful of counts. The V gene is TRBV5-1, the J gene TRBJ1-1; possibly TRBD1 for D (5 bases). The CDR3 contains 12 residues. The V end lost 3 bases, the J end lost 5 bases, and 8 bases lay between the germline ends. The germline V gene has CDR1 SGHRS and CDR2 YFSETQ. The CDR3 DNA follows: TGCGCCAGCAGCTCGGGACTTACTGAAGCTTTCTTT. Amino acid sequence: CASSSGLTEAFF.

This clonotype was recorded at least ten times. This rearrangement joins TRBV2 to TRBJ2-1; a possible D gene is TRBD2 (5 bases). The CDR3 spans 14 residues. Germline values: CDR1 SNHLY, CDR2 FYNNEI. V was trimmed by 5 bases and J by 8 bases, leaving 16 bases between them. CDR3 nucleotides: TGTGCCAGCAGTCCTTCCCTCGGGGTGGATGAGCAGTTCTTC. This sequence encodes CASSPSLGVDEQFF.

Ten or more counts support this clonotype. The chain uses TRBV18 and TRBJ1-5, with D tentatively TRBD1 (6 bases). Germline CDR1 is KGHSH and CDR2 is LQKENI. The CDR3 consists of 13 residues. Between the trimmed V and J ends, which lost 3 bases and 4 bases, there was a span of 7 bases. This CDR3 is CASSPGTNQPQHF. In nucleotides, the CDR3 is TGTGCCAGCTCACCCGGGACAAATCAGCCCCAGCATTTT.

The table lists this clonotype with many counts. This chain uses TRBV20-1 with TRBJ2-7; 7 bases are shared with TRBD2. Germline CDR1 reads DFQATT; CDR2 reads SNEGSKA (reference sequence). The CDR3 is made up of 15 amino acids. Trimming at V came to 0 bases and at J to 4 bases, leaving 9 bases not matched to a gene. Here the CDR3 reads CSARDLAGVAYEQYF. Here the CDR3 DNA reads TGCAGTGCTAGAGATCTGGCGGGAGTGGCGTACGAGCAGTACTTC.

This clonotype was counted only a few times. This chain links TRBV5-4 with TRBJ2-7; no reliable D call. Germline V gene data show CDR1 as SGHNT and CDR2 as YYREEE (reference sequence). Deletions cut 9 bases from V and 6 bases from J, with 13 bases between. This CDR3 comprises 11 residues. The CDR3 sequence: CANYPPPEQYF. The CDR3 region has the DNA TGTGCCAATTATCCCCCGCCCGAGCAGTACTTC.

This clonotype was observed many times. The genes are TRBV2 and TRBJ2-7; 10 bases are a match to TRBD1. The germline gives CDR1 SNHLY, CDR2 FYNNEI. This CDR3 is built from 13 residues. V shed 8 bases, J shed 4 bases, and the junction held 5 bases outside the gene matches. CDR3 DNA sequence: TGTGCCAGCGGGGACAGGGGTTCGTACGAGCAGTACTTC. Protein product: CASGDRGSYEQYF.

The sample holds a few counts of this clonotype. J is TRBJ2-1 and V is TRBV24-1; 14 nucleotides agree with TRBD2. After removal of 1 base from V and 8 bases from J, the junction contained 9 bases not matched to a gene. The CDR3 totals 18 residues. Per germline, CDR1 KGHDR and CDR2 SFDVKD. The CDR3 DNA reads TGTGCCACCAGTGATTTCGCCGGGACTAGCGGGAGCGACTATGAGCAGTTCTTC. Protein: CATSDFAGTSGSDYEQFF.

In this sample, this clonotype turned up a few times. The CDR3 nucleotides read TGTGCCAGCAGCTTAACCGAGTCAGGGGAGACCCAGTACTTC. Translated, it gives CASSLTESGETQYF. The chain recombines TRBV7-8 with TRBJ2-5; tentative D call: TRBD1 (5 bases). Germline V gene lookup returns CDR1 SGHVS and CDR2 FQNEAQ. V was pared by 2 bases and J by 5 bases, with 12 bases between. CDR3 length equals 14 residues.

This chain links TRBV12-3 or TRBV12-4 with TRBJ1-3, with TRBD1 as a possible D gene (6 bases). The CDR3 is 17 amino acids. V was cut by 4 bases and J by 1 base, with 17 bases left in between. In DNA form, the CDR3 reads TGTGCCAGCAGTTCACACCGGGGACACCCATCTGGAAACACCATATATTTT. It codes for CASSSHRGHPSGNTIYF.

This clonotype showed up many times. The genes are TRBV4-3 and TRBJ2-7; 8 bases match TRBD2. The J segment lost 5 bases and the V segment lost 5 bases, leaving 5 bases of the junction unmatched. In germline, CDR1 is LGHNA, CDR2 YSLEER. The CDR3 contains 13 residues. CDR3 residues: CASSSGLGHEQYF. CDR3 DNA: TGCGCCAGCAGCTCGGGACTAGGGCACGAGCAGTACTTC.

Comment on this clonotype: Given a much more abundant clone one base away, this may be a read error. For the CDR3, the DNA is TGTGCCAGCAGCTGGGGGTACACCTACGAGCGGTACTTC. This codes for CASSWGYTYERYF. The chain employs TRBV5-6 and TRBJ2-7; D is perhaps TRBD1 or TRBD2 (5 bases each). CDR1 is SGHDT and CDR2 is YYEEEE in the germline V gene. The CDR3 has 13 amino acids. Looking up the rest from reference TRBV5-6 and TRBJ2-7 gives the full variable domain: DAGVTQSPTHLIKTRGQQVTLRCSPKSGHDTVSWYQQALGQGPQFIFQYYEEEERQRGNFPDRFSGHQFPNYSSELNVNALLLGDSALYLCASSWGYTYERYFGPGTRLTVT.

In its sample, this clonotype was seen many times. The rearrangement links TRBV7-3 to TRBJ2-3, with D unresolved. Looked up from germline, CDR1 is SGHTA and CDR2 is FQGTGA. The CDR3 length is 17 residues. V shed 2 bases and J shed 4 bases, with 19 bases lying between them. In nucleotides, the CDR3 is TGTGCCAGCAGCTTACTCGGTGGAAGCCTCTACGCAGATACGCAGTATTTT. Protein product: CASSLLGGSLYADTQYF.

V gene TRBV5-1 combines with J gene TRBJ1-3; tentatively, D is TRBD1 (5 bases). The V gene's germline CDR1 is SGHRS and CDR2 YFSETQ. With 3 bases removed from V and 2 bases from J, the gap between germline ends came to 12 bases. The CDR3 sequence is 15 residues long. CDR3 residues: CASSSDSGTGNTIYF. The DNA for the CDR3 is TGCGCCAGCAGCTCTGACAGCGGGACTGGAAACACCATATATTTT.

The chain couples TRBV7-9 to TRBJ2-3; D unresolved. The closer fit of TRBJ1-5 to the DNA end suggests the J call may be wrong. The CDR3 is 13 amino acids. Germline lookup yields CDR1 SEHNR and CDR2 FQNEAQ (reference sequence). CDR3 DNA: TGTGCCAGCAGCTTAGCGGGCCTAGATACGCAGCATTTT. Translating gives CASSLAGLDTQHF.

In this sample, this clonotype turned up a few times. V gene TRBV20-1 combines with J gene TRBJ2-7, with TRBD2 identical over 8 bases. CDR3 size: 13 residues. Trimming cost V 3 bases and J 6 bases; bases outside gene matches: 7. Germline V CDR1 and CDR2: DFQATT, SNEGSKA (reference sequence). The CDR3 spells CSARGGRRVEQYF. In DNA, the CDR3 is TGCAGTGCTAGGGGCGGGAGGAGGGTCGAGCAGTACTTC.

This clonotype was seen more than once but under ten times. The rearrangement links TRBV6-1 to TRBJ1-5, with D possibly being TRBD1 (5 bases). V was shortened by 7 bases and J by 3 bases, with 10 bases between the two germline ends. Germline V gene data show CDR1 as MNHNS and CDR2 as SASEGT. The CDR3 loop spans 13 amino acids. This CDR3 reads CASIRGDNQPQHF. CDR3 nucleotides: TGTGCCAGCATCCGGGGGGACAATCAGCCCCAGCATTTT.

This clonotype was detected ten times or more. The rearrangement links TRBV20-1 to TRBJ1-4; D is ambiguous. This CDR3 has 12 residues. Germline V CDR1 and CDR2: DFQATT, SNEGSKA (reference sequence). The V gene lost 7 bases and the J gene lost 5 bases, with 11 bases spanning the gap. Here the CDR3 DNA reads TGCAGTGGCGAGGCCAACAATGAAAAACTGTTTTTT. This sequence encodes CSGEANNEKLFF.

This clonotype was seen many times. The CDR3 region is CASSGNRPGELFF. The CDR3, as DNA: TGTGCCAGCAGTGGAAACAGGCCGGGGGAGCTGTTTTTT. This chain joins TRBV2 and TRBJ2-2, with TRBD1 as a possible D gene (5 bases). The V gene lost 4 bases and the J gene lost 8 bases, with 11 bases spanning the gap. Per germline, CDR1 SNHLY and CDR2 FYNNEI. CDR3 size: 13 residues.

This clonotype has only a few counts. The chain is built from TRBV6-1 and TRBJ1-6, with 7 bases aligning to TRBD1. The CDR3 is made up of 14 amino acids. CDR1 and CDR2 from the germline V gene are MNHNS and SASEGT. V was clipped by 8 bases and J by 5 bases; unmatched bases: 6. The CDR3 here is CASGGTDHNSPLHF. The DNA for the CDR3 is TGTGCCAGCGGAGGGACAGATCATAATTCACCCCTCCACTTT.

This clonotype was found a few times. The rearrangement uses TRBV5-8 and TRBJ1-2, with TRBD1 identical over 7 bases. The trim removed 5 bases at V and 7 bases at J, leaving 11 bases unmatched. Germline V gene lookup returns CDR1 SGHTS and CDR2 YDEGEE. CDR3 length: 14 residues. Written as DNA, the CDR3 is TGTGCCAGCAGTGGAATCGACAGGGTAGTTGGCTACACCTTC. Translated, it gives CASSGIDRVVGYTF.

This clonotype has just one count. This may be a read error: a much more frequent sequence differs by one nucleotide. This CDR3 is CASSYLARSYEQYF. The CDR3 DNA follows: TGTGCCAGCAGTTACTTGGCCAGATCCTACGAGCAGTACTTC. The genes are TRBV6-2 or TRBV6-3 and TRBJ2-7; D unresolved. Trimming removed 1 base from V and 1 base from J, with 8 bases in between. The CDR3 is made up of 14 amino acids. Germline CDR1 and CDR2: MNHEY and SVGEGT.